Listed below are T cell receptor beta chains from one sample, sequenced in a study of CD8+CD57+ T cells in acquired aplastic anemia. MiXCR, applied by TCRdb to the reads, yields one record per CDR3 protein. The profile shows around 250,000 distinct CDR3 sequences, roughly half of them singletons. Material: sorted CD4+, CD8+, or CD8+CD57+ T cells (not recorded which) from PBMCs. Receptors originate from a human donor with severe aplastic anemia or a healthy control (not recorded which). Both conserved end residues are part of each CDR3. D genes are given only for firm matches. Only some rows state a clone size, as once, few, many or a class for expanded clones.

D gene: .; V gene: TRBV5-1; J gene: TRBJ1-1; clone size: .; CDR3 protein: CASSRRTGEDTEAFF; CDR3 DNA: TGCGCCAGCAGCCGCCGGACCGGCGAGGACACTGAAGCTTTCTTT
D gene: TRBD1; V gene: TRBV7-3; J gene: TRBJ2-3; clone size: once; CDR3 protein: CASSKDRDTQYF; CDR3 DNA: TGTGCCAGCAGCAAGGACAGGGATACGCAGTATTTT
D gene: .; V gene: TRBV5-1; J gene: TRBJ2-7; clone size: .; CDR3 protein: CASSTSDNSYEQYF; CDR3 DNA: TGCGCCAGCAGCACATCCGACAACTCCTACGAGCAGTACTTC
D gene: TRBD2; V gene: TRBV24-1; J gene: TRBJ2-3; clone size: .; CDR3 protein: CATSALAGGSTDTQYF; CDR3 DNA: TGTGCCACCAGTGCTTTAGCGGGGGGCAGCACAGATACGCAGTATTTT
D gene: .; V gene: TRBV19; J gene: TRBJ1-2; clone size: .; CDR3 protein: CASSWRNQGYTF; CDR3 DNA: TGTGCCAGTAGTTGGAGGAACCAGGGCTACACCTTC
D gene: .; V gene: TRBV24-1; J gene: TRBJ2-7; clone size: few; CDR3 protein: CATSDLKAGSYEQYF; CDR3 DNA: TGTGCCACCAGTGATTTGAAGGCAGGCTCCTACGAGCAGTACTTC
D gene: .; V gene: TRBV24-1; J gene: TRBJ1-4; clone size: many; CDR3 protein: CATSDPGPGGDEKLFF; CDR3 DNA: TGTGCCACCAGTGATCCGGGACCGGGGGGGGATGAAAAACTGTTTTTT
D gene: TRBD2; V gene: TRBV5-1; J gene: TRBJ2-3; clone size: .; CDR3 protein: CASSRPPGTSGGVFADTQYF; CDR3 DNA: TGCGCCAGCAGCAGGCCCCCCGGGACTAGCGGGGGGGTGTTCGCAGATACGCAGTATTTT
D gene: TRBD1; V gene: TRBV19; J gene: TRBJ1-5; clone size: many; CDR3 protein: CASSTRLDRNQPQHF; CDR3 DNA: TGTGCCAGTAGTACCAGATTGGACAGGAATCAGCCCCAGCATTTT
D gene: TRBD2; V gene: TRBV7-2; J gene: TRBJ2-1; clone size: few; CDR3 protein: CASSIAGGFEQFF; CDR3 DNA: TGTGCCAGCAGCATAGCGGGGGGGTTTGAGCAGTTCTTC
D gene: .; V gene: TRBV7-6; J gene: TRBJ2-7; clone size: .; CDR3 protein: CASSLAGAGYEQYF; CDR3 DNA: TGTGCCAGCAGCTTAGCGGGGGCAGGTTACGAGCAGTACTTC
D gene: .; V gene: TRBV7-8; J gene: TRBJ1-1; clone size: once; CDR3 protein: CASSFANTEAFF; CDR3 DNA: TGTGCCAGCAGCTTTGCGAACACTGAAGCTTTCTTT
D gene: .; V gene: TRBV10-3; J gene: TRBJ2-5; clone size: .; CDR3 protein: CAISESVGETQYF; CDR3 DNA: TGTGCCATCAGTGAGTCGGTTGGAGAGACCCAGTACTTC
D gene: TRBD2; V gene: TRBV19; J gene: TRBJ2-7; clone size: .; CDR3 protein: CASSMTSGGSYEQYF; CDR3 DNA: TGTGCCAGTAGCATGACTAGCGGGGGAAGCTACGAGCAGTACTTC
D gene: .; V gene: TRBV20-1; J gene: TRBJ1-4; clone size: many; CDR3 protein: CSAPRGGNEKLFF; CDR3 DNA: TGCAGTGCCCCGAGAGGGGGGAATGAAAAACTGTTTTTT
D gene: .; V gene: TRBV9; J gene: TRBJ2-3; clone size: many; CDR3 protein: CASSLLTDTQYF; CDR3 DNA: TGTGCCAGCAGCCTCCTTACAGATACGCAGTATTTT
D gene: .; V gene: TRBV10-3; J gene: TRBJ1-1; clone size: few; CDR3 protein: CAIAGYLNTEAFF; CDR3 DNA: TGTGCTATCGCAGGTTATTTGAACACTGAAGCTTTCTTT
D gene: .; V gene: TRBV20-1; J gene: TRBJ2-7; clone size: .; CDR3 protein: CSATDSGVTSYEQYF; CDR3 DNA: TGCAGTGCTACGGATAGCGGCGTTACCTCCTACGAGCAGTACTTC
D gene: .; V gene: TRBV12-3/TRBV12-4; J gene: TRBJ2-3; clone size: many; CDR3 protein: CASSFSGEQYF; CDR3 DNA: TGTGCCAGCAGTTTCTCGGGTGAGCAGTATTTT
D gene: TRBD1; V gene: TRBV12-3/TRBV12-4; J gene: TRBJ1-1; clone size: many; CDR3 protein: CASTRTGDTEAFF; CDR3 DNA: TGTGCCAGCACAAGGACAGGGGACACTGAAGCTTTCTTT
D gene: .; V gene: TRBV7-9; J gene: TRBJ2-1; clone size: .; CDR3 protein: CASSLVGTSLYNEQFF; CDR3 DNA: TGTGCCAGCAGCTTAGTAGGGACTTCTCTGTACAATGAGCAGTTCTTC
D gene: TRBD2; V gene: TRBV20-1; J gene: TRBJ2-3; clone size: .; CDR3 protein: CSARLAGRSTDTQYF; CDR3 DNA: TGCAGTGCTAGGCTAGCGGGGCGTAGCACAGATACGCAGTATTTT
D gene: TRBD2; V gene: TRBV6-5; J gene: TRBJ2-5; clone size: .; CDR3 protein: CASSYSPPISGGLQETQYF; CDR3 DNA: TGTGCCAGCAGTTACTCTCCCCCGATTAGCGGGGGGCTCCAAGAGACCCAGTACTTC
D gene: TRBD1; V gene: TRBV15; J gene: TRBJ1-2; clone size: few; CDR3 protein: CATSREGQGLSYTF; CDR3 DNA: TGTGCCACCAGCAGAGAGGGACAGGGTCTTAGCTACACCTTC
D gene: TRBD1; V gene: TRBV24-1; J gene: TRBJ2-1; clone size: .; CDR3 protein: CATRQGARDEQFF; CDR3 DNA: TGTGCCACCAGGCAGGGGGCTCGCGATGAGCAGTTCTTC
D gene: TRBD1; V gene: TRBV14; J gene: TRBJ2-7; clone size: few; CDR3 protein: CASSPRQGAHEQYF; CDR3 DNA: TGTGCCAGCAGCCCCCGACAGGGAGCCCACGAGCAGTACTTC
D gene: .; V gene: TRBV10-3; J gene: TRBJ1-3; clone size: .; CDR3 protein: CAIRDSSGNTVYF; CDR3 DNA: TGTGCCATCCGAGATAGCTCTGGAAACACCGTGTATTTT
D gene: TRBD1; V gene: TRBV20-1; J gene: TRBJ1-3; clone size: many; CDR3 protein: CSARGQGAGNTIYF; CDR3 DNA: TGCAGTGCTAGAGGACAGGGGGCTGGAAACACCATATATTTT